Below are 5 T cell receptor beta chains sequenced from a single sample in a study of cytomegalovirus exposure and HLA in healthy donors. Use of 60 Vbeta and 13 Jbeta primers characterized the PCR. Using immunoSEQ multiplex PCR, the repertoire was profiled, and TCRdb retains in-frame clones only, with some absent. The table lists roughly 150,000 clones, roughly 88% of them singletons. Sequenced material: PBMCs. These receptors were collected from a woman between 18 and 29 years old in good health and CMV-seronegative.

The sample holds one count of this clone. The CDR3 loop reads CAWSEGSGYTF. The CDR3, as DNA: TGTGCCTGGAGTGAAGGGAGCGGCTACACCTTC. The rearrangement uses TRBV30 and TRBJ1-2; no definite D call. Per the germline V gene, CDR1 is GTSNPN and CDR2 is SVGIG (reference sequence). The CDR3 spans 11 residues. Trimming removed 1 base at V and 8 bases at J, with 8 bases between.

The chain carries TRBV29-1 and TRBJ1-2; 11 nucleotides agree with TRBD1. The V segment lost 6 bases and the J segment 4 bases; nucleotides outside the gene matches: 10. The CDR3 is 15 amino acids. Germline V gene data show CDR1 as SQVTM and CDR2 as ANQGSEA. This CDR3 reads CSVDPGTGGAYGYTF. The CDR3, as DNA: TGCAGCGTCGACCCCGGGACAGGGGGTGCCTATGGCTACACCTTC.

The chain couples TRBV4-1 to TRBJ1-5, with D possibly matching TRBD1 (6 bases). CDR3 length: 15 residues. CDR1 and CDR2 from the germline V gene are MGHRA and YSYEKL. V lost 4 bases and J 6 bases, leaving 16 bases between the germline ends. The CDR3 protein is CASSPGTKIIQPQHF. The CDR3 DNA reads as TGCGCCAGCAGCCCCGGGACAAAAATCATTCAGCCCCAGCATTTT.

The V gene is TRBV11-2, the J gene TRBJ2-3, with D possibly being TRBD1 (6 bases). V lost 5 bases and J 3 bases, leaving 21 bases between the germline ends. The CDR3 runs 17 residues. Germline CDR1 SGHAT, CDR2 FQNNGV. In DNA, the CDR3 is TGTGCCAGCAGCCCCCGGGGTAGGGGGTCGTGGACAGATACGCAGTATTTT. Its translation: CASSPRGRGSWTDTQYF.

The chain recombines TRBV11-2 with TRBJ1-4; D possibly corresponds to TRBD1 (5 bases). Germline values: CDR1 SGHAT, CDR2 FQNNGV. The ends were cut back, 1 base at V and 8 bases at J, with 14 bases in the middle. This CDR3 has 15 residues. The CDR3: CASSLGGLKGEKLFF. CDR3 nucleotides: TGTGCCAGCAGCTTAGGGGGACTTAAAGGAGAAAAACTGTTTTTT.